One and the same sample provided the 22 T cell receptor beta chains below, sequenced in a study of molecular identifiers for immune sequencing clone quantification. TCRdb processed the PCR reads anew with MiXCR; each CDR3 protein has one entry. The sample lists around 460,000 distinct CDR3 sequences, roughly 26% seen once, with under 0.85% in the top ten. The sample was naive CD8+ T cells from blood, with Jurkat cell RNA spiked in. As for subset: FACS-sorted CD8+CD4-CCR7+CD45RA+ naive T cells. These TCRs come from a human donor in good health. Some libraries in this study had Jurkat cell RNA spiked in.

This clonotype occurred a few times. The chain links TRBV7-6 to TRBJ2-3; 14 positions match TRBD2. The CDR3 is 17 residues long. Germline V CDR1 and CDR2: SGHVS, FNYEAQ. V lost 5 bases and J lost 0; bases outside the gene matches: 4. CDR3 coding DNA: TGTGCCAGCAGCCCCTGGACTAGCGGGGGGAGCACAGATACGCAGTATTTT. Translating gives CASSPWTSGGSTDTQYF.

The chain recombines TRBV7-9 with TRBJ2-2, with D perhaps matching TRBD1 (7 bases). From germline, CDR1 is SEHNR and CDR2 FQNEAQ (reference sequence). Between the trimmed V and J ends, which lost 5 bases and 3 bases, there was a span of 16 bases. This CDR3 comprises 16 residues. CDR3 loop: CASSHKPGGHTGELFF. The CDR3 nucleotides are TGTGCCAGCAGCCACAAGCCAGGGGGGCACACCGGGGAGCTGTTTTTT. The full variable domain, in which reference TRBV7-9 and TRBJ2-2 provide the parts outside the CDR3, is DTGVSQNPRHKITKRGQNVTFRCDPISEHNRLYWYRQTLGQGPEFLTYFQNEAQLEKSRLLSDRFSAERPKGSFSTLEIQRTEQGDSAMYLCASSHKPGGHTGELFFGEGSRLTVL.

The chain is built from TRBV18 and TRBJ2-5; D not resolved. This CDR3 has 14 amino acids. CDR1 is KGHSH, CDR2 LQKENI, per germline. V was clipped by 0 bases and J by 1 base, with 6 bases between them. The CDR3 sequence is CASSPPNSQETQYF. The CDR3 DNA reads as TGTGCCAGCTCACCACCGAACAGCCAAGAGACCCAGTACTTC.

This clonotype was seen many times. V and J are TRBV2 and TRBJ2-2, with D uncertain. The CDR3 is 16 amino acids. V was pared by 3 bases and J by 6 bases, with 17 bases between. Germline values: CDR1 SNHLY, CDR2 FYNNEI. The CDR3 region is CASSEVSNPRAGELFF. The CDR3 DNA sequence: TGTGCCAGCAGTGAGGTCAGCAACCCCAGAGCCGGGGAGCTGTTTTTT.

This clonotype showed up just a few times. The chain recombines TRBV12-5 with TRBJ1-1, with D possibly matching TRBD1 (5 bases). Trimming stripped 1 base from V and 3 bases from J, with 12 bases between. This CDR3 contains 15 residues. Per germline, CDR1 LGHNT and CDR2 FRNRAP. The CDR3 protein is CASGLDRQSYTEAFF. For the CDR3, the DNA is TGTGCTAGTGGTTTGGACAGACAGTCCTACACTGAAGCTTTCTTT. The full variable domain, rest sourced from reference TRBV12-5 and TRBJ1-1, is DARVTQTPRHKVTEMGQEVTMRCQPILGHNTVFWYRQTMMQGLELLAYFRNRAPLDDSGMPKDRFSAEMPDATLATLKIQPSEPRDSAVYFCASGLDRQSYTEAFFGQGTRLTVV.

The CDR3, as DNA: TGTGCCAGCAGCGGACCCGACGGAGGAAGGGAGCAGTACTTC. Amino acid sequence: CASSGPDGGREQYF. The V and J genes are TRBV11-2 and TRBJ2-7, with D possibly being TRBD2 (5 bases). Looked up from germline, CDR1 is SGHAT and CDR2 is FQNNGV. The V end lost 5 bases, the J end lost 7 bases, and 18 bases lay between the germline ends. The CDR3 has 14 amino acids.

This chain connects TRBV5-4 to TRBJ2-7, with 8 bases that match TRBD1. Trimming took 6 bases from V and 3 from J; bases not matched to a gene: 5. The CDR3 covers 13 residues. Germline CDR1 is SGHNT and CDR2 is YYREEE (reference sequence). CDR3 residues: CASNSGQVYEQYF. DNA for the CDR3: TGTGCCAGCAACTCGGGACAGGTCTACGAGCAGTACTTC. The full variable domain, with the rest looked up from reference TRBV5-4 and TRBJ2-7, is ETGVTQSPTHLIKTRGQQVTLRCSSQSGHNTVSWYQQALGQGPQFIFQYYREEENGRGNFPPRFSGLQFPNYSSELNVNALELDDSALYLCASNSGQVYEQYFGPGTRLTVT.

V gene TRBV4-2 combines with J gene TRBJ2-1; possibly TRBD2 for D (6 bases). CDR1 and CDR2 (germline): LGHNA, YNFKEQ. The ends were cut back, 0 bases at V and 6 bases at J, with 15 bases in the middle. The CDR3 length is 16 residues. CDR3 in DNA: TGTGCCAGCAGCCAAGAGGGTCAACTAGCTTTCAATGAGCAGTTCTTC. It encodes CASSQEGQLAFNEQFF.

The V gene is TRBV28, the J gene TRBJ1-1; D gene unclear. The CDR3 totals 15 residues. Per the germline V gene, CDR1 is MDHEN and CDR2 is SYDVKM. V was pared by 3 bases and J by 4 bases, with 15 bases between. The CDR3 reads CASSFSPNMSTEAFF. In nucleotides, the CDR3 is TGTGCCAGCAGTTTCTCGCCAAACATGAGCACTGAAGCTTTCTTT.

Turning to this clonotype: At one end the junction does not follow the germline gene, possibly because of a read error. The chain uses TRBV29-1 and TRBJ2-1; 12 bases agree with TRBD2. Per the germline V gene, CDR1 is SQVTM and CDR2 is ANQGSEA. This CDR3 contains 14 residues. CDR3 loop: CSVEETSGSDEQFF. As DNA, the CDR3 is TGCAGCGTAGAAGAGACTAGCGGGAGCGATGAGCAGTTCTTC.

Remarks on this clonotype: Since a much larger clone is just one base distant, this may be a read error. The CDR3 here is CASSWGRGYGKLFF. CDR3 coding DNA: TGTGCCAGCAGCTGGGGGCGAGGGTATGGAAAACTGTTTTTT. The chain combines TRBV27 with TRBJ1-4; a weak D match, TRBD1 (6 bases). The CDR3 has 14 amino acids. The V gene's germline CDR1 is MNHEY and CDR2 SMNVEV (reference sequence). With 6 bases removed from V and 10 bases from J, the gap between germline ends came to 18 bases.

This clonotype was counted at least ten times. The V call is TRBV9, the J call TRBJ2-3; D unclear. CDR1 SGDLS and CDR2 YYNGEE come from the germline V gene. This CDR3 comprises 16 residues. The ends were cut back, 0 bases at V and 2 bases at J, with 13 bases in the middle. CDR3: CASSVELGSSTDTQYF. The CDR3, as DNA: TGTGCCAGCAGCGTAGAGCTCGGCAGCTCCACAGATACGCAGTATTTT.

A note on this clonotype: A much bigger clone sits one base away, suggesting this may be a read error. This chain uses TRBV29-1 with TRBJ1-2, with D uncertain. The length of the CDR3 is 13 residues. Germline V gene data show CDR1 as SQVTM and CDR2 as ANQGSEA. CDR3 in amino acids: CRVDTEAVYGYTF. The CDR3 DNA sequence: TGCAGAGTTGATACGGAGGCGGTCTATGGCTACACCTTC.

The chain employs TRBV19 and TRBJ2-3; weak D call: TRBD1 (5 bases). Trimming pared 5 bases from V and 4 bases from J, leaving 13 bases between. Per the germline V gene, CDR1 is LNHDA and CDR2 is SQIVND (reference sequence). This CDR3 is 14 amino acids long. The CDR3 bases are TGTGCCAGTAGTCCGCAGGGTAGGGCAGATACGCAGTATTTT. Protein sequence: CASSPQGRADTQYF.

Ten or more counts support this clonotype. The chain uses TRBV20-1 and TRBJ1-5; tentative D call: TRBD1 (6 bases). The ends were cut back, 3 bases at V and 4 bases at J, with 19 bases in the middle. Germline loops: CDR1 DFQATT, CDR2 SNEGSKA (reference sequence). This CDR3 spans 16 amino acids. CDR3 bases: TGCAGTGCTAGTTGGGATCCCGGGACAAATAATCAGCCCCAGCATTTT. This encodes CSASWDPGTNNQPQHF.

The chain carries TRBV12-3 or TRBV12-4 and TRBJ2-1; D not certain. The ends were cut back, 5 bases at V and 7 bases at J, with 12 bases in the middle. This CDR3 comprises 13 residues. CDR3 DNA: TGTGCCAGCAGTCCCGACGAGGAGAATGAGCAGTTCTTC. Protein: CASSPDEENEQFF.

A word on this clonotype: At one boundary the junction diverges from the germline segment, which might be a read error. The genes are TRBV4-3 and TRBJ1-1; D unclear. Germline V CDR1 and CDR2: LGHNA, YSLEER. The CDR3 is 14 residues long. Here the CDR3 reads CARSQDIRHTAAFF. The CDR3 coding sequence is TGCGCCCGCAGCCAAGATATTAGGCACACTGCAGCTTTCTTT.

The chain combines TRBV5-6 with TRBJ1-3; the D gene is possibly TRBD1 (5 bases). The V gene lost 6 bases and the J gene lost 0 bases, with 16 bases spanning the gap. The CDR3 length is 16 residues. CDR1 and CDR2 (germline): SGHDT, YYEEEE. The CDR3: CASTNGGGSSGNTIYF. The DNA of the CDR3 is TGTGCCAGCACCAATGGGGGGGGAAGCTCTGGAAACACCATATATTTT.

At least ten counts were recorded for this clonotype. V gene TRBV5-1 combines with J gene TRBJ2-5, with TRBD1 matching 8 bases. After removal of 5 bases from V and 5 bases from J, the junction contained 11 bases not matched to a gene. CDR1 and CDR2 from the germline V gene are SGHRS and YFSETQ. CDR3 length equals 15 residues. Here the CDR3 DNA reads TGCGCCAGCAGTTTCCTCAGGGGGCGTTCGGAGACCCAGTACTTC. It translates to CASSFLRGRSETQYF.

In nucleotides, the CDR3 is TGTGCCAGCAGTCTGGGGATGTGCCCCGACAGGGAGCCCCAGCATTTT. It translates to CASSLGMCPDREPQHF. The J gene is TRBJ1-5, the V gene TRBV12-3 or TRBV12-4, with 7 bases fitting TRBD1. With 5 bases clipped from V and 8 bases from J, the junction kept 15 bases outside the gene matches. This CDR3 region has 16 residues.

The chain links TRBV2 to TRBJ1-2; TRBD1 agrees at 12 bases. The CDR3 totals 19 residues. V dropped 5 bases and J dropped 4; count of bases not matched to a gene: 17. Germline-derived CDR1 and CDR2 are SNHLY and FYNNEI. CDR3 nucleotides: TGTGCCAGCAGTTTCCTCAGGGGGGACAGGGGGCTTGAGGGCTATGGCTACACCTTC. This encodes CASSFLRGDRGLEGYGYTF.

The chain employs TRBV16 and TRBJ2-3; no clear D. V was trimmed by 1 base and J by 0 bases, leaving 14 bases between them. CDR3 length: 17 residues. CDR1 and CDR2 (germline): KGHSY, FQNENV. DNA for the CDR3: TGTGCCAGCAGCCAATGGCCGACCAGACGGAGCACAGATACGCAGTATTTT. This encodes CASSQWPTRRSTDTQYF.